One and the same sample provided the 22 T cell receptor beta chains below, sequenced in a study of post-analysis software for immune sequencing data. Study observations and caveats: Patients used four to six TRBV segments, including TRBV5-6, TRBV5-1 and TRBV20-1, more often than controls.

These receptors' targets are unknown. Tagging with unique molecular identifiers was a feature of the TCR beta cDNA libraries. TCRdb independently ran MiXCR on the PCR reads; one entry per CDR3 protein. In the table there are about 430,000 distinct CDR3 sequences, roughly 38% of which are singletons. Sequencing was performed on blood. The receptors were sampled from a girl aged 2-10 years with multiple sclerosis.

The chain joins TRBV11-2 to TRBJ2-2, with 14 bases identical to TRBD2. The CDR3 loop spans 18 amino acids. CDR1 and CDR2 from the germline V gene are SGHAT and FQNNGV. V shed 5 bases, J shed 1 base, and the junction held 6 bases outside the gene matches. The DNA for the CDR3 is TGTGCCAGCAGCGCCCGGACTAGCGGGGGGCTGAACACCGGGGAGCTGTTTTTT. Translating gives CASSARTSGGLNTGELFF.

This clonotype appeared a few times. The genes are TRBV10-3 and TRBJ2-3; possible D gene TRBD1, 6 bases. Germline assignment: CDR1 ENHRY and CDR2 SYGVKD. The CDR3 is 16 amino acids. The V and J ends lost 4 bases and 3 bases respectively, with 17 bases between them. The CDR3 loop reads CAISAQPDSLTDTQYF. As DNA, the CDR3 is TGTGCCATCAGTGCCCAGCCGGACAGTTTGACAGATACGCAGTATTTT.

This clonotype was recorded a few times. J is TRBJ2-3 and V is TRBV27; either TRBD1 or TRBD2 may fit D (5 bases each). The V gene's germline CDR1 is MNHEY and CDR2 SMNVEV (reference sequence). CDR3 length: 20 residues. V was cut by 0 bases and J by 9 bases, with 31 bases left in between. The CDR3 is CASSLSQAAEDLAVGTTQYF. The CDR3 DNA sequence: TGTGCCAGCAGTTTATCGCAGGCGGCCGAGGATTTAGCCGTGGGGACCACGCAGTATTTT.

This clonotype has only a few counts. The chain is built from TRBV29-1 and TRBJ1-5; 12 nucleotides align to TRBD1. Germline values: CDR1 SQVTM, CDR2 ANQGSEA. The CDR3 extends over 13 amino acids. With 6 bases clipped from V and 6 bases from J, the junction kept 3 bases outside the gene matches. CDR3 nucleotides: TGCAGCGTCGGGACAGGGGGCTCTCAGCCCCAGCATTTT. Amino acid sequence: CSVGTGGSQPQHF.

This clonotype was recorded a few times. V is TRBV6-5 and J is TRBJ2-1; the match to TRBD2 covers 9 bases. Gene TRBJ2-7 matches the end of the DNA better, so the J call may be wrong. CDR1 is MNHEY and CDR2 is SVGAGI in the germline V gene. The CDR3 loop spans 19 amino acids. The CDR3 loop is CASSYASPLAGSSYNEQYF. CDR3 in DNA: TGTGCCAGCAGTTATGCTTCTCCACTAGCGGGTAGCTCCTACAATGAGCAGTACTTC.

The chain uses TRBV28 and TRBJ2-7, with 8 bases identical to TRBD1. V lost 6 bases, J lost 0 bases, and 7 bases stayed unmatched. This CDR3 is built from 15 residues. The V gene's germline CDR1 is MDHEN and CDR2 SYDVKM. CDR3 region: CASSKPGQASYEQYF. CDR3 nucleotides: TGTGCCAGCAGCAAACCGGGACAGGCCTCCTACGAGCAGTACTTC.

The chain links TRBV27 to TRBJ1-2; D unresolved. Germline CDR1 is MNHEY and CDR2 is SMNVEV (reference sequence). V lost 8 bases and J lost 4, with 14 bases in between. This CDR3 contains 13 residues. The CDR3 sequence is CASRPTARYGYTF. CDR3 DNA sequence: TGTGCCAGCCGACCCACAGCCCGCTATGGCTACACCTTC.

The chain is built from TRBV7-3 and TRBJ1-5; D remains unclear. CDR3 length equals 16 residues. Germline V gene sequence: CDR1 SGHTA, CDR2 FQGTGA. The V and J ends lost 3 bases and 1 base respectively, with 13 bases between them. CDR3 nucleotides: TGTGCCAGCAGCTTGGGTACCGGGGAAAGCAATCAGCCCCAGCATTTT. Encoded protein: CASSLGTGESNQPQHF.

The genes are TRBV4-2 and TRBJ1-1; the match to TRBD1 covers 12 bases. The CDR3 covers 17 residues. The ends lost 1 base at V and 4 bases at J; junction bases unmatched: 7. The germline CDR1 and CDR2 sequences are LGHNA and YNFKEQ. Here the CDR3 DNA reads TGTGCCAGCAGCCAAGCCCGGGACAGGGGGCTCGGCACTGAAGCTTTCTTT. Its protein is CASSQARDRGLGTEAFF.

The chain employs TRBV12-3 or TRBV12-4 and TRBJ2-3; TRBD2 might be the D (6 bases). With 5 bases removed from V and 11 bases from J, the gap between germline ends came to 23 bases. This CDR3 is built from 15 residues. CDR3: CASSIDSGSTDVQYF. CDR3 in DNA: TGTGCCAGCAGTATAGATAGCGGAAGCACAGATGTGCAGTATTTT.

The CDR3 DNA follows: TGCGCCAGCAGCCAAGAGAGGGGTTCGGTCTATGGCTACACCTTC. Amino acid sequence: CASSQERGSVYGYTF. V gene TRBV4-1 combines with J gene TRBJ1-2; D may be TRBD1 (5 bases). CDR1 is MGHRA, CDR2 YSYEKL, per germline. This CDR3 is built from 15 residues. Trimming cost V 0 bases and J 4 bases, with 12 bases left between them.

This clonotype has more than one count but fewer than ten. The V call is TRBV9, the J call TRBJ2-7; 8 positions agree with TRBD2. The trim removed 4 bases at V and 4 bases at J, leaving 13 bases unmatched. Germline V gene lookup returns CDR1 SGDLS and CDR2 YYNGEE. This CDR3 comprises 16 residues. CDR3 residues: CASSPRGWREAYEQYF. CDR3 bases: TGTGCCAGCAGCCCCCGAGGTTGGCGGGAGGCTTACGAGCAGTACTTC.

V and J are TRBV20-1 and TRBJ1-2, with TRBD1 matching over 7 bases. CDR1 DFQATT and CDR2 SNEGSKA come from the germline V gene (reference sequence). V shed 5 bases, J shed 3 bases, and the junction held 9 bases outside the gene matches. This CDR3 is 14 amino acids long. This CDR3 reads CSAFRDRVDYGYTF. Here the CDR3 DNA reads TGCAGTGCTTTTCGAGACAGGGTGGACTATGGCTACACCTTC.

This chain uses TRBV10-3 with TRBJ2-1; 7 nucleotides match TRBD2. The CDR3 runs to 16 residues. Germline-derived CDR1 and CDR2 are ENHRY and SYGVKD. V trimming: 0 bases; J trimming: 5 bases; junction bases outside the gene matches: 7. CDR3 nucleotides: TGTGCCATCAGTGAGTCGAAACAGCGGGGAGACAATGAGCAGTTCTTC. Its translation: CAISESKQRGDNEQFF.

In this sample, this clonotype turned up a few times. The chain has TRBV20-1 and TRBJ2-7; 8 positions match TRBD2. Per germline, CDR1 DFQATT and CDR2 SNEGSKA (reference sequence). CDR3 length: 15 amino acids. J was trimmed by 0 bases and V by 4 bases; bases with no gene match: 8. CDR3 sequence: CSATRGVGSSYEQYF. DNA for the CDR3: TGCAGTGCTACGCGGGGGGTGGGGAGCTCCTACGAGCAGTACTTC.

The rearrangement links TRBV28 to TRBJ2-1; D gene unclear. The CDR3 contains 17 residues. Germline loops: CDR1 MDHEN, CDR2 SYDVKM. Trimming left V 3 bases short and J 0 bases short, with 15 bases between. In DNA form, the CDR3 reads TGTGCCAGCAGTTTGTCGGCGGAACTTAGCTCCTACAATGAGCAGTTCTTC. This gives the protein CASSLSAELSSYNEQFF.

In this sample, this clonotype turned up a few times. The chain recombines TRBV6-2 or TRBV6-3 with TRBJ2-5; TRBD2 agrees at 14 bases. Germline CDR1 and CDR2: MNHEY and SVGEGT. This CDR3 has 16 amino acids. The junction had 4 bases not matched to a gene; V was cut back by 5 bases and J by 2 bases. The CDR3 reads CASSNGLAGGQETQYF. The CDR3 nucleotides read TGTGCCAGCAGTAACGGACTAGCGGGAGGACAAGAGACCCAGTACTTC.

This clonotype turned up a few times. The rearrangement uses TRBV4-2 and TRBJ2-3, with D perhaps matching TRBD1 or TRBD2 (5 bases each). CDR1 LGHNA and CDR2 YNFKEQ come from the germline V gene. V lost 5 bases to trimming and J lost 2 bases, with 11 bases between them. The CDR3 length is 14 residues. CDR3 sequence (DNA): TGTGCCAGCAGCTCTAGAGGGGTCACAGATACGCAGTATTTT. Translated: CASSSRGVTDTQYF.

The chain joins TRBV20-1 to TRBJ2-3; the match to TRBD2 covers 7 bases. The ends lost 2 bases at V and 2 bases at J; junction bases unmatched: 4. This CDR3 has 14 residues. CDR1 is DFQATT and CDR2 is SNEGSKA in the germline V gene (reference sequence). CDR3: CSARRAGTTDTQYF. CDR3 nucleotide sequence: TGCAGTGCTAGAAGAGCGGGAACCACAGATACGCAGTATTTT.

This clonotype was counted between two and nine times. The rearrangement joins TRBV28 to TRBJ1-6, with a weak D call TRBD1 (6 bases). The V gene lost 1 base and the J gene lost 4 bases, with 14 bases spanning the gap. This CDR3 is built from 17 residues. Germline loops: CDR1 MDHEN, CDR2 SYDVKM. The CDR3 bases are TGTGCCAGCAGTTTATATCTGGGGGCGAAGTATAATTCACCCCTCCACTTT. Its protein product is CASSLYLGAKYNSPLHF.

The chain employs TRBV28 and TRBJ1-1; no definite D call. Germline lookup yields CDR1 MDHEN and CDR2 SYDVKM. The CDR3 loop spans 15 amino acids. Deletions cut 6 bases from V and 0 bases from J, with 14 bases between. CDR3 nucleotides: TGTGCCAGCAGGGGCAAGGACGGCATGAACACTGAAGCTTTCTTT. Amino acid sequence: CASRGKDGMNTEAFF.

This rearrangement joins TRBV7-9 to TRBJ1-2; no firm D call. V gave up 4 bases and J gave up 1 base, with 10 bases separating them. The V gene's germline CDR1 is SEHNR and CDR2 FQNEAQ (reference sequence). The CDR3 is 14 amino acids. Written as DNA, the CDR3 is TGTGCCAGCAGCTCCCACGGGATTAACTATGGCTACACCTTC. Translating it yields CASSSHGINYGYTF. Variable domain in full (rest from reference TRBV7-9 and TRBJ1-2): DTGVSQNPRHKITKRGQNVTFRCDPISEHNRLYWYRQTLGQGPEFLTYFQNEAQLEKSRLLSDRFSAERPKGSFSTLEIQRTEQGDSAMYLCASSSHGINYGYTFGSGTRLTVV.